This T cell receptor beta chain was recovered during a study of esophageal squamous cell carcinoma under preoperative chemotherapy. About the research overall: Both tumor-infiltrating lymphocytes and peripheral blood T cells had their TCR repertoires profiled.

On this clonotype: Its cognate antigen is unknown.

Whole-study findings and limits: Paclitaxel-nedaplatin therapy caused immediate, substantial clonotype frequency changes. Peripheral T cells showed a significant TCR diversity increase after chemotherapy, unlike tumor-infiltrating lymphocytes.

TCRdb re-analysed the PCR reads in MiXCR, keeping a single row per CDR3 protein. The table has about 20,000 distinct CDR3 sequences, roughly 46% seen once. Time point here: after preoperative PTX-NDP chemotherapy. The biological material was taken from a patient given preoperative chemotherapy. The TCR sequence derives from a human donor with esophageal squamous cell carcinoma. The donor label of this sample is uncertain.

CDR3 sequence reads: CASSASSTGTDTQYF. CDR3 sequence (DNA): TGTGCCAGCAGTGCTTCGAGCACTGGCACAGATACGCAGTATTTT. The genes are TRBV6-4 and TRBJ2-3, with D unresolved. Trimming took 4 bases from V and 1 from J, leaving 12 bases between them. The CDR3 contains 15 residues. Germline V lookup: CDR1 MRHNA, CDR2 SNTAGT.